These T cell receptor beta chains were read from a single sample in a study of regulatory T cells in long-lasting Graves disease. TCRdb re-analysed the multiplex PCR reads in MiXCR, keeping a single row per CDR3 protein. The sample lists fewer than 450,000 distinct CDR3 sequences; around 20% were seen once. Sequencing was performed on peripheral blood mononuclear cells (PBMCs), taken when the disease was refractory, from a patient treated with antithyroid drugs. The receptors here all came from a female donor with Graves disease. Both conserved end residues are part of each CDR3. The D gene is left open where the match is weak. Some rows have no size entry. The others give once, few or many, or a class for an expanded clone.

D,V,length,J,size,DNA,CDR3
.,TRBV5-1,15,TRBJ2-7,many,TGCGCCAGCAGCGATCGGGCCTATGGGTCCTACGAGCAGTACTTC,CASSDRAYGSYEQYF
TRBD1,TRBV6-1,16,TRBJ2-2,.,TGTGCCAGCAGTGGACGGCCGACAGGGTACACCGGGGAGCTGTTTTTT,CASSGRPTGYTGELFF
.,TRBV3-1,15,TRBJ1-5,few,TGTGCCAGCAGCCCAATGGGGGTCGGCAATCAGCCCCAGCATTTT,CASSPMGVGNQPQHF
.,TRBV28,13,TRBJ2-1,.,TGTGCCAGCAGGTACCGGGACTACAATGAGCAGTTCTTC,CASRYRDYNEQFF
.,TRBV28,20,TRBJ1-2,.,.,CASRTIYEQYFGPGTYGYTF
.,TRBV7-8,15,TRBJ2-5,many,TGTGCCAGCAGCCCCCCCGCTCAGCCCCTAGAGGGCCAGTACTTC,CASSPPAQPLEGQYF
.,TRBV7-9,12,TRBJ2-2,few,TGTGCCAGCAGCTTACCCTTGCGGGAGCTGTTTTTT,CASSLPLRELFF
TRBD2,TRBV28,13,TRBJ2-7,many,TGTGCCAGCAGGCCGGGACTAGCGCGCGAGCAGTACTTC,CASRPGLAREQYF
.,TRBV12-3/TRBV12-4,13,TRBJ2-4,few,TGTGCCAGCAGTTTAACGGGGGTAAACATTCAGTACTTC,CASSLTGVNIQYF
.,TRBV5-4,15,TRBJ1-1,.,TGTGCCAGCAGCAAAGGACCCGCCGGGGGCCCTAGAGCTTTCTTT,CASSKGPAGGPRAFF
TRBD2,TRBV2,17,TRBJ2-2,many,TGTGCCAGCAGGAAGTGGGTAGCGGGAGCGAACACCGGGGAGCTGTTTTTT,CASRKWVAGANTGELFF